Here is one T cell receptor beta chain with its context. Libraries were prepared by immunoSEQ multiplex PCR; TCRdb keeps only in-frame clonotypes and omits some of them. This sample yields more than 2 million clones, of which approximately 94% are seen a single time; around 0.13% belongs to the top ten. The V and J ends lost 7 bases and 8 bases respectively, with 18 bases between them. The germline CDR1 and CDR2 sequences are GTSNPN and SVGIG (reference sequence). This CDR3 contains 13 residues. These data belong to a study of shared clonotypes between healthy human individuals. This clonotype was obtained from a man between 18 and 29 years old in good health. The chain joins TRBV30 to TRBJ1-3; unclear D gene. Sequencing was performed on naive CD4+ T cells sorted from blood. As to subset: CD45RA+ positively selected. The CDR3 sequence: CAYTQWGFDTIYF. The CDR3 DNA follows: TGTGCCTACACACAGTGGGGTTTCGACACCATATATTTT.